The next 17 T cell receptor beta chains were all read from a single sample in a study of T cells in Graves' hyperthyroidism and ophthalmopathy. Amplification of TCR beta CDR3 regions was performed using RNA transcripts as template. HTBI primers were used for first-round RT-PCR of the TCR CDR3. One entry per CDR3 protein results from TCRdb running MiXCR on the multiplex PCR reads. The profile shows some 600,000 distinct CDR3 sequences, approximately 15% of them singletons. Sequenced: blood. The receptors were sampled from a woman under 40 with Graves' hyperthyroidism that later progressed to Graves' ophthalmopathy.

This clonotype came up many times. The genes are TRBV29-1 and TRBJ1-1; 11 bases fit TRBD1. The CDR3 has 15 amino acids. V trimming: 7 bases; J trimming: 4 bases; junction bases outside the gene matches: 11. CDR1 and CDR2 (germline): SQVTM, ANQGSEA. The CDR3 protein is CSDDSVGTGGTEAFF. In nucleotides, the CDR3 is TGCAGCGATGACTCTGTAGGGACAGGGGGCACTGAAGCTTTCTTT.

The chain is built from TRBV4-2 and TRBJ2-1, with TRBD2 matching 14 bases. V gave up 4 bases and J gave up 8 bases; unmatched junction bases: 16. The germline gives CDR1 LGHNA, CDR2 YNFKEQ. CDR3 length: 19 amino acids. DNA for the CDR3: TGTGCCAGCAGCCCCGGACTAGCGGGAGGTACTTACATCACCGATGAGCAGTTCTTC. Encoded protein: CASSPGLAGGTYITDEQFF.

This clonotype was counted at least ten times. The rearrangement uses TRBV11-3 and TRBJ2-7, with no clear D. Germline CDR1 and CDR2: SGHNT and YENEEA. Trimming shortened V by 4 bases and J by 3 bases, and 13 bases separated the two germline ends. The CDR3 sequence is 14 residues long. The CDR3 bases are TGTGCCAGCAGCTCCTACTCAAACCTCTACGAGCAGTACTTC. Translating gives CASSSYSNLYEQYF.

This clonotype was counted only a few times. The chain couples TRBV5-1 to TRBJ2-7; 8 nucleotides align to TRBD1. Germline V gives CDR1 SGHRS, CDR2 YFSETQ. The ends lost 1 base at V and 6 bases at J; junction bases unmatched: 18. The CDR3 totals 18 residues. The CDR3 is CASSLRGLGTGSGSEQYF. The CDR3 DNA reads as TGCGCCAGCAGCTTGCGGGGCCTCGGGACAGGTTCGGGGAGCGAGCAGTACTTC.

This clonotype was observed a few times. The chain joins TRBV27 to TRBJ2-7; perhaps TRBD1 as D (6 bases). CDR3 size: 14 residues. The ends were cut back, 1 base at V and 5 bases at J, with 12 bases in the middle. CDR1 MNHEY and CDR2 SMNVEV come from the germline V gene (reference sequence). The CDR3 loop reads CASSLWGQYDEQYF. The CDR3 DNA reads TGTGCCAGCAGTTTATGGGGGCAGTACGACGAGCAGTACTTC.

Note on this clonotype: The conserved phenylalanine or tryptophan normally closing the CDR3 is absent here, so this likely arose from a read error. The chain employs TRBV28 and TRBJ1-1; D unresolved. V shed 3 bases and J shed 1 base, with 6 bases lying between them. The CDR3 runs 13 residues. Germline V gene data show CDR1 as MDHEN and CDR2 as SYDVKM. CDR3 sequence: CASSLFRNTEAFL. Here the CDR3 DNA reads TGTGCCAGCAGTTTGTTTAGGAACACTGAAGCTTTCTTG.

This clonotype came up many times. The J gene is TRBJ2-7, the V gene TRBV10-3; 13 nucleotides agree with TRBD2. The trim removed 4 bases at V and 0 bases at J, leaving 6 bases unmatched. CDR3 length: 17 residues. Germline V gene lookup returns CDR1 ENHRY and CDR2 SYGVKD. As DNA, the CDR3 is TGTGCCATCAGTGGGGGACTAGCGGGACAGAGCTCCTACGAGCAGTACTTC. It translates to CAISGGLAGQSSYEQYF.

This clonotype has a handful of counts. V and J are TRBV4-3 and TRBJ2-5; 7 bases are a match to TRBD1. With V trimmed by 1 base and J by 4 bases, 6 bases remained unmatched. The CDR3 is 15 residues long. Germline V gene sequence: CDR1 LGHNA, CDR2 YSLEER. The CDR3 is CASSQVRQGLETQYF. CDR3 DNA sequence: TGCGCCAGCAGCCAAGTTCGACAGGGCTTAGAGACCCAGTACTTC.

The J gene is TRBJ2-5, the V gene TRBV19, with TRBD1 matching over 7 bases. Trimming removed 5 bases from V and 3 bases from J; junction bases left unmatched: 9. Germline V gives CDR1 LNHDA, CDR2 SQIVND (reference sequence). The CDR3 sequence is 15 residues long. Here the CDR3 reads CASSSSAGTEETQYF. CDR3 coding DNA: TGTGCCAGTAGTTCCTCGGCCGGGACAGAAGAGACCCAGTACTTC.

This clonotype came up a few times. The chain combines TRBV30 with TRBJ2-7; TRBD2 matches 9 bases. The CDR3 length is 13 residues. V shed 6 bases, J shed 1 base, and the junction held 4 bases outside the gene matches. The germline V gene encodes CDR1 GTSNPN and CDR2 SVGIG (reference sequence). The CDR3 region is CACGAGGSYEQYF. CDR3 bases: TGTGCCTGTGGAGCGGGAGGATCCTACGAGCAGTACTTC.

This clonotype was counted between two and nine times. J is TRBJ1-1 and V is TRBV10-3; 8 positions match TRBD1. With V trimmed by 4 bases and J by 0 bases, 1 base remained unmatched. This CDR3 is 14 amino acids long. Germline CDR1 is ENHRY and CDR2 is SYGVKD. CDR3 bases: TGTGCCATCAGTGGGACAGGGATGAACACTGAAGCTTTCTTT. It encodes CAISGTGMNTEAFF.

This clonotype was counted many times. The chain couples TRBV2 to TRBJ2-5; 12 nucleotides agree with TRBD1. V lost 4 bases and J lost 7; bases outside the gene matches: 7. The germline gives CDR1 SNHLY, CDR2 FYNNEI. The CDR3 extends over 15 amino acids. The DNA of the CDR3 is TGTGCCAGCAGTGGGGACAGGGGGCCCGGGTGGACCCAGTACTTC. This translates into CASSGDRGPGWTQYF.

This clonotype has a count of ten or more. The chain is built from TRBV28 and TRBJ2-4; 7 bases map to TRBD1. The germline CDR1 and CDR2 sequences are MDHEN and SYDVKM. The CDR3 spans 15 residues. Germline trimming cut 2 bases from V and 6 bases from J; bases unmatched to any gene: 7. The CDR3 nucleotides are TGTGCCAGCAGTTTAACGGCAGACAGGGTAAACATTCAGTACTTC. Amino acid sequence: CASSLTADRVNIQYF. The full variable domain, in which reference TRBV28 and TRBJ2-4 provide the parts outside the CDR3, is DVKVTQSSRYLVKRTGEKVFLECVQDMDHENMFWYRQDPGLGLRLIYFSYDVKMKEKGDIPEGYSVSREKKERFSLILESASTNQTSMYLCASSLTADRVNIQYFGAGTRLSVL.

This clonotype has a count of ten or more. The chain uses TRBV28 and TRBJ1-4; TRBD1 matches 7 bases. The CDR3 has 14 residues. Germline CDR1 MDHEN, CDR2 SYDVKM. The junction had 5 bases not matched to a gene; V was cut back by 2 bases and J by 8 bases. This CDR3 reads CASSLGQAWEKLFF. The CDR3 DNA reads TGTGCCAGCAGTTTAGGACAGGCTTGGGAAAAACTGTTTTTT.

This clonotype has ten or more counts. This rearrangement joins TRBV3-1 to TRBJ2-5, with D possibly TRBD1 on 6 matching bases. There are 16 residues in the CDR3. V was cut by 2 bases and J by 1 base, with 14 bases left in between. The germline CDR1 and CDR2 sequences are LGHDT and YNNKEL (reference sequence). CDR3 coding DNA: TGTGCCAGCAGCCAAACCTCTATAGGGGGCCAAGAGACCCAGTACTTC. Translated, it gives CASSQTSIGGQETQYF.

Many counts were recorded for this clonotype. The chain recombines TRBV30 with TRBJ1-1; perhaps TRBD1 as D (5 bases). Germline V gene data show CDR1 as GTSNPN and CDR2 as SVGIG (reference sequence). CDR3 length: 13 residues. Trimming left V 7 bases short and J 6 bases short, with 18 bases between. The chain's CDR3 is CASGREAAAEAFF. In DNA form, the CDR3 reads TGTGCCTCCGGCAGGGAGGCCGCCGCTGAAGCTTTCTTT.

The table lists this clonotype with many counts. The V call is TRBV12-3 or TRBV12-4, the J call TRBJ2-7; 8 bases align to TRBD1. V was pared by 4 bases and J by 5 bases, with 7 bases of the junction left unmatched. The CDR3 is 14 amino acids. The CDR3 DNA follows: TGTGCCAGCAGTTCAAGGACAGGGAGAGACGAGCAGTACTTC. Protein product: CASSSRTGRDEQYF.